This record looks at one T cell receptor (beta chain) sequence and its context. As yet, its antigen is unknown. Losses at the gene ends were 1 base for V and 6 bases for J; bases not matched to a gene: 6. Germline V CDR1 and CDR2: SGHVS, FNYEAQ. There are 16 residues in the CDR3. These data are taken from a study of cytomegalovirus exposure and HLA in healthy donors. TCRdb's copy holds only in-frame clones and misses some; the assay was immunoSEQ multiplex PCR. The sample has 250,000 to 350,000 clones; approximately 86% are singletons. General study results and limits: Cytomegalovirus association was listed for 164 TCR beta chains. That first-cohort TCR clusters tended to co-occur in the 95 to 150 validation repertoires was found in a later analysis. Reported performance of the classifier showed diagnosis of cytomegalovirus status with high specificity and sensitivity. Rare TCR sequences predominated, though certain public TCRs were found in many donors.

The TCR originated in a man aged 25-40 years in good health and CMV-seronegative. The V gene is TRBV7-6, the J gene TRBJ2-2; 9 bases line up with TRBD1. Sequenced material: PBMCs. CDR3 sequence reads: CASSLEGTGFAGELFF. CDR3 DNA: TGTGCCAGCAGCTTAGAAGGGACAGGGTTCGCCGGGGAGCTGTTTTTT.